The clone carrying this TCR beta chain has just one count. Germline V CDR1 and CDR2: MNHNY, SVGAGI (reference sequence). This CDR3 has 13 amino acids. Trimming took 6 bases from V and 7 from J; bases not matched to a gene: 4. This sample is drawn from a study of cytomegalovirus exposure and HLA in healthy donors. About the study: Sequencing of about 179 million T cells in an earlier analysis found more than 100 million unique TCR beta sequences.

PCR was performed using 60 Vbeta and 13 Jbeta primers. Clones were sequenced by immunoSEQ multiplex PCR, and TCRdb holds only the in-frame ones, with some missing. The data contain 150,000 to 200,000 clones, roughly 78% of them singletons. The chain combines TRBV6-6 with TRBJ2-5; TRBD2 matches at 11 bases. This TCR was recovered from a man between 40 and 49 years old in good health and CMV-seronegative. Source material: PBMCs. CDR3 sequence (DNA): TGTGCCAGCAGCCTCGGACTAGCGGGGACCCAGTACTTC. Translated, it gives CASSLGLAGTQYF.